The 2 T cell receptor beta chains listed next were all sequenced from one sample in a study of T cell responses to AZD1222 COVID-19 vaccine. Some clones are missing from TCRdb's copy, which holds only in-frame ones; the method was immunoSEQ multiplex PCR. Among about 140,000 clones, 85% to 95% were seen once, and the ten largest hold over 1.3%. This material consisted of peripheral blood, taken on day 0 of AZD1222 vaccination. These receptors originate from an adult in good health.

The chain couples TRBV20-1 to TRBJ2-7, with D possibly TRBD2 on 5 matching bases. Trimming stripped 3 bases from V and 7 bases from J, with 16 bases between. Germline values: CDR1 DFQATT, CDR2 SNEGSKA (reference sequence). CDR3 length: 13 amino acids. The CDR3 DNA is TGCAGTGCTAGTGTTCCCGGAACGGGGGAGCAGTACTTC. Translated: CSASVPGTGEQYF.

This chain links TRBV28 with TRBJ1-5; D is perhaps TRBD1 (6 bases). This CDR3 spans 15 amino acids. Germline CDR1 reads MDHEN; CDR2 reads SYDVKM. Trimming shortened V by 7 bases and J by 0 bases, and 13 bases separated the two germline ends. The CDR3 spells CASTQGPVSNQPQHF. CDR3 nucleotide sequence: TGTGCCAGCACTCAGGGGCCGGTTAGCAATCAGCCCCAGCATTTT.